This T cell receptor (beta chain) was recovered during a study of regulatory T cells in long-lasting Graves disease. Sample time point: newly diagnosed GD, antithyroid drugs for less than 3 months. From PBMCs, RNA was extracted and then used to make the TCR library. Libraries of TCR beta came from iRepertoire HTBI primers plus Arm-PCR of CDR3 regions. MiXCR was run by TCRdb on the multiplex PCR reads, yielding one entry per CDR3 protein. The sample yields 300,000 to 400,000 distinct CDR3 sequences, over 15% seen once. Germline values: CDR1 SGHDT, CDR2 YYEEEE. This CDR3 has 13 amino acids. The V end lost 4 bases, the J end lost 0 bases, and 6 bases lay between the germline ends. This clonotype has ten or more counts. This sample also belongs to another study, concerning T cells in Graves' hyperthyroidism and ophthalmopathy.

The rearrangement links TRBV5-6 to TRBJ2-3; D gene ambiguous. The sequence derives from a man aged 40-55 years with Graves disease. The specimen was peripheral blood mononuclear cells (PBMCs), collected at new diagnosis, from a patient treated with antithyroid drugs. This CDR3 reads CASSLWSTDTQYF. The CDR3 region has the DNA TGTGCCAGCAGCCTTTGGAGCACAGATACGCAGTATTTT.